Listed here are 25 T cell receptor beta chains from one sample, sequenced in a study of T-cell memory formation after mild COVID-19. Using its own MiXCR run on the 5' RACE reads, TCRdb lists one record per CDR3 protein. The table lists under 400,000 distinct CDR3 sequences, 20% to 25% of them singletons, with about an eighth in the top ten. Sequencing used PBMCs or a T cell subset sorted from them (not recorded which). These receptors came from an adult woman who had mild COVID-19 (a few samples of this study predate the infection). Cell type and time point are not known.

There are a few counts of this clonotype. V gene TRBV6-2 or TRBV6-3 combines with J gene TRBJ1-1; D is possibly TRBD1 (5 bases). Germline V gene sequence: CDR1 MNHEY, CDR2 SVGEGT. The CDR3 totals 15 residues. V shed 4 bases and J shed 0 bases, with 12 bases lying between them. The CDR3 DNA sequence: TGTGCCAGCAGTTCACAGGCCCCGATGAACACTGAAGCTTTCTTT. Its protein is CASSSQAPMNTEAFF.

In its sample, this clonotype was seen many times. This CDR3 reads CASSFPSGGLNEQFF. In nucleotides, the CDR3 is TGTGCCAGCAGCTTCCCAAGCGGGGGGTTAAATGAGCAGTTCTTC. This chain joins TRBV7-9 and TRBJ2-1; 9 nucleotides match TRBD2. This CDR3 has 15 residues. In germline, CDR1 is SEHNR, CDR2 FQNEAQ (reference sequence). Germline trimming cut 3 bases from V and 7 bases from J; bases unmatched to any gene: 7.

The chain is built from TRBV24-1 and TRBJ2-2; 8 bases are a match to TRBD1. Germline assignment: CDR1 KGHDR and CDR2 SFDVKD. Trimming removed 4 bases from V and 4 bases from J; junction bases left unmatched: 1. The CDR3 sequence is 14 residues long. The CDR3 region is CATSEQGVTGELFF. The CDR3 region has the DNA TGTGCCACCAGTGAACAGGGGGTCACCGGGGAGCTGTTTTTT.

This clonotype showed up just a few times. The CDR3 DNA sequence: TGTGCCAGCAGCCCCGAGTATTACGAGCAGTACTTC. Amino acids: CASSPEYYEQYF. V gene TRBV7-6 combines with J gene TRBJ2-7; D is undetermined. The germline gives CDR1 SGHVS, CDR2 FNYEAQ. This CDR3 spans 12 amino acids. Trimming took 5 bases from V and 4 from J, leaving 9 bases between them.

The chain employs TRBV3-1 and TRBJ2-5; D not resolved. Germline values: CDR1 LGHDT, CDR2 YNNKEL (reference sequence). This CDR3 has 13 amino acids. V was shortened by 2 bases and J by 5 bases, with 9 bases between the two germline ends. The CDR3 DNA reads TGTGCCAGCAGCCAAAGGTCCCGGGAGACCCAGTACTTC. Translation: CASSQRSRETQYF.

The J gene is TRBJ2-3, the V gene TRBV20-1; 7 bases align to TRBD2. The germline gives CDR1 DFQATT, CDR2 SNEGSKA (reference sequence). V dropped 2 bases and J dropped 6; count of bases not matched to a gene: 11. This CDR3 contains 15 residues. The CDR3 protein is CSARRAGRVVDTQYF. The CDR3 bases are TGCAGTGCTAGAAGAGCGGGACGAGTTGTTGATACGCAGTATTTT.

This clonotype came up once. In nucleotides, the CDR3 is TGTGCCTGGAGTGCCACAGTGACCGGGGAGCTGTTTTTT. It encodes CAWSATVTGELFF. V gene TRBV30 combines with J gene TRBJ2-2; no reliable D call. Trimming cost V 1 base and J 5 bases, with 8 bases left between them. Germline V gives CDR1 GTSNPN, CDR2 SVGIG (reference sequence). CDR3 size: 13 residues.

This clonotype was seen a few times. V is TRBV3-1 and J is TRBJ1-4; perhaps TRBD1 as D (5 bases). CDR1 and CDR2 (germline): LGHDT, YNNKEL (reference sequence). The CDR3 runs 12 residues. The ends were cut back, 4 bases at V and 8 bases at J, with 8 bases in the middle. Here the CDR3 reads CASSPQGEKLFF. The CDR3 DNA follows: TGTGCCAGCAGCCCTCAGGGAGAAAAACTGTTTTTT.

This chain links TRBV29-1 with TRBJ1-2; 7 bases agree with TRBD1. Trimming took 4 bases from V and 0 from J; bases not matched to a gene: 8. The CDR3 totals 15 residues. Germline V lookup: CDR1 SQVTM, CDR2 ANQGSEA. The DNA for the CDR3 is TGCAGCGTTGGAGGGGACAGCCAGGCTAACTATGGCTACACCTTC. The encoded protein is CSVGGDSQANYGYTF.

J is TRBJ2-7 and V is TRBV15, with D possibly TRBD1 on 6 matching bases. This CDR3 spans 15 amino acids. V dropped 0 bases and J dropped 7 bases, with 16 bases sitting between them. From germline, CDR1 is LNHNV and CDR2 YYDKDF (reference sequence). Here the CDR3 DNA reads TGTGCCACCAGCAGAGAAGGGGGATCCATTAGGGAGCAGTACTTC. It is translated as CATSREGGSIREQYF. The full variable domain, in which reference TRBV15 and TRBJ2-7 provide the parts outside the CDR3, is DAMVIQNPRYQVTQFGKPVTLSCSQTLNHNVMYWYQQKSSQAPKLLFHYYDKDFNNEADTPDNFQSRRPNTSFCFLDIRSPGLGDTAMYLCATSREGGSIREQYFGPGTRLTVT.

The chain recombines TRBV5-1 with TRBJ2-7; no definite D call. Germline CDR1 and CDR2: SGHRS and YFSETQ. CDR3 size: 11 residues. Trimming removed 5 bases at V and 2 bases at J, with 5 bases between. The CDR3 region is CASRETYEQYF. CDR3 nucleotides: TGCGCCAGCAGGGAGACCTACGAGCAGTACTTC.

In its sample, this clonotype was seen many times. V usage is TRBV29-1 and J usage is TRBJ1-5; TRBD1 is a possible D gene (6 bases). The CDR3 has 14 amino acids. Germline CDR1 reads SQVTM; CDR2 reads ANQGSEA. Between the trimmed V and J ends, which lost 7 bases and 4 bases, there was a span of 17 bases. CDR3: CSAAAGGANQPQHF. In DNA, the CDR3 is TGCAGCGCCGCAGCGGGGGGGGCGAATCAGCCCCAGCATTTT. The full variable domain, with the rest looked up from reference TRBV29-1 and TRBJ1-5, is SAVISQKPSRDICQRGTSLTIQCQVDSQVTMMFWYRQQPGQSLTLIATANQGSEATYESGFVIDKFPISRPNLTFSTLTVSNMSPEDSSIYLCSAAAGGANQPQHFGDGTRLSIL.

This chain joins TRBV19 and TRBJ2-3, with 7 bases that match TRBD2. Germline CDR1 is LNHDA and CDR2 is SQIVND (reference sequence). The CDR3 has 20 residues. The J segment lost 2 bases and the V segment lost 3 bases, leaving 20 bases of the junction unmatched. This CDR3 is CASSIEPPPTFAGDTDTQYF. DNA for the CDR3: TGTGCCAGTAGTATCGAACCCCCCCCGACTTTTGCGGGGGACACAGATACGCAGTATTTT.

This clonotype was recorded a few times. In DNA, the CDR3 is TGCGCCAGCAGCCAAGAAGTCGGGGGACCATACTACGAGCAGTACTTC. It encodes CASSQEVGGPYYEQYF. This rearrangement joins TRBV4-1 to TRBJ2-7; D perhaps matches TRBD2 (6 bases). CDR1 and CDR2 (germline): MGHRA, YSYEKL. Trimming left V 0 bases short and J 3 bases short, with 15 bases between. The CDR3 contains 16 residues.

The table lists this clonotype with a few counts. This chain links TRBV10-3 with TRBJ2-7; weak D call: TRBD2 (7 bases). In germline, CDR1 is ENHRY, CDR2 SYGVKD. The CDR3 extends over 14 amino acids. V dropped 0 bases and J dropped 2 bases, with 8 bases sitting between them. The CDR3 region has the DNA TGTGCCATCAGTGAGTCGGGGGGGCCCTACGAGCAGTACTTC. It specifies CAISESGGPYEQYF.

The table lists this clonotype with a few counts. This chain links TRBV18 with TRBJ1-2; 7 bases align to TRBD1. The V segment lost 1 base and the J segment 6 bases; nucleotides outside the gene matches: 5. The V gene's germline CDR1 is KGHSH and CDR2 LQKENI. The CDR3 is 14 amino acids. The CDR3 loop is CASSPLGQADGYTF. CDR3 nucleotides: TGTGCCAGCTCACCACTAGGACAGGCGGATGGCTACACCTTC.

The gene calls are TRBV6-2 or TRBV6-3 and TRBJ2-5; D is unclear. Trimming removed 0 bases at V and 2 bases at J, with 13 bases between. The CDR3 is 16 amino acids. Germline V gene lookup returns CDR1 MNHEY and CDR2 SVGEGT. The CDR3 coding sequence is TGTGCCAGCAGTTACTCGTTCGGGTTCCGGCAAGAGACCCAGTACTTC. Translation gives CASSYSFGFRQETQYF.

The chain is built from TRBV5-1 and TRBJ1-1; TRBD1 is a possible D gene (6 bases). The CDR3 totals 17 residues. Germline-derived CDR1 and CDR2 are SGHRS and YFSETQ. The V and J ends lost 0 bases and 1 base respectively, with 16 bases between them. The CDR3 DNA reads TGCGCCAGCAGCTTGGACCTTTTGGGGGCCCGGAACACTGAAGCTTTCTTT. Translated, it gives CASSLDLLGARNTEAFF.

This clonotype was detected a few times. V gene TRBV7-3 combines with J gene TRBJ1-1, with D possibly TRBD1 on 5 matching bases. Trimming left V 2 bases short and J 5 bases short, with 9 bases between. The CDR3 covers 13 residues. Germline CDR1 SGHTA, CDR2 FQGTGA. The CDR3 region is CASSLAGLTEAFF. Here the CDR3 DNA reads TGTGCCAGCAGCTTAGCAGGGTTGACTGAAGCTTTCTTT.

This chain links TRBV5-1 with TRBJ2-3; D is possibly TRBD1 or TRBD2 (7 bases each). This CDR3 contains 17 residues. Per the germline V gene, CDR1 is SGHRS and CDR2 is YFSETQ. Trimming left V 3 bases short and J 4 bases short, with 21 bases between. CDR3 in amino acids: CASSSSVRGGLSDTQYF. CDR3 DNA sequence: TGCGCCAGCAGCTCATCAGTCAGGGGGGGCCTGTCAGATACGCAGTATTTT. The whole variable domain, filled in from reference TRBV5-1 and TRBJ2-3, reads KAGVTQTPRYLIKTRGQQVTLSCSPISGHRSVSWYQQTPGQGLQFLFEYFSETQRNKGNFPGRFSGRQFSNSRSEMNVSTLELGDSALYLCASSSSVRGGLSDTQYFGPGTRLTVL.

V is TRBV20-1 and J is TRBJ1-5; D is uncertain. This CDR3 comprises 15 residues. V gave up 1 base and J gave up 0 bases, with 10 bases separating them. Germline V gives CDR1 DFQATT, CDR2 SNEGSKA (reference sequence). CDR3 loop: CSARVQQYSNQPQHF. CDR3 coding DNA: TGCAGTGCTAGAGTTCAACAGTATAGCAATCAGCCCCAGCATTTT.

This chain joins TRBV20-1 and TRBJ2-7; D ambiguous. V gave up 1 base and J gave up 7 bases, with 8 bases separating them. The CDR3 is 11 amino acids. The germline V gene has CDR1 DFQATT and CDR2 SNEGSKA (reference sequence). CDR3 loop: CSARGLWEQYF. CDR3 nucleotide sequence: TGCAGTGCTAGAGGGTTATGGGAGCAGTACTTC.

The CDR3 DNA sequence: TGTGCCAGCAGACCTCAGGGGGGCCTCGCTGAAGCTTTCTTT. Its translation: CASRPQGGLAEAFF. The chain is built from TRBV6-2 or TRBV6-3 and TRBJ1-1; 7 nucleotides agree with TRBD1. The V segment lost 6 bases and the J segment 6 bases; nucleotides outside the gene matches: 10. This CDR3 region has 14 residues. From germline, CDR1 is MNHEY and CDR2 SVGEGT.

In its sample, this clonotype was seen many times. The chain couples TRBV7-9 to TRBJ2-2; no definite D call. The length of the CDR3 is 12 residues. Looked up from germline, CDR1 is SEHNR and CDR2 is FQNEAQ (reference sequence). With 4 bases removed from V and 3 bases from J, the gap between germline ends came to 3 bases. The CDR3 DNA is TGTGCCAGCAGCTCCCACACCGGGGAGCTGTTTTTT. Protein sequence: CASSSHTGELFF.

In nucleotides, the CDR3 is TGTGCCAGCACCAGTGGGGGAACTAATGAAAAACTGTTTTTT. This gives the protein CASTSGGTNEKLFF. V is TRBV7-9 and J is TRBJ1-4; possibly TRBD1 for D (5 bases). V shed 7 bases and J shed 1 base, with 10 bases lying between them. The CDR3 consists of 14 residues. In germline, CDR1 is SEHNR, CDR2 FQNEAQ (reference sequence).